A single count supports the clone carrying this TCR beta chain. The sample is drawn from a study of chemoradiotherapy in HPV16-positive cancers. Only in-frame clones appear in the TCRdb table, and some are missing; sequencing was by immunoSEQ multiplex PCR. This table has about 1,800 clones, more than 90% appearing once. From germline, CDR1 is MDHEN and CDR2 SYDVKM. Trimming took 2 bases from V and 0 from J, leaving 10 bases between them. The CDR3 sequence is 16 residues long. This chain uses TRBV28 with TRBJ2-2; D possibly uses TRBD1 or TRBD2 (5 bases each). The source is a human donor with HPV-associated anogenital cancer. The sample was tumor tissue, taken from a patient who underwent chemoradiotherapy. CDR3 DNA sequence: TGTGCCAGCAGTTTAGGGGGAGTCACGAACACCGGGGAGCTGTTTTTT. Its translation is CASSLGGVTNTGELFF.